The 15 T cell receptor beta chains presented below share a single source sample, sequenced in a study of early T cells in non-severe SARS-CoV-2 infection (dated by TCRdb to 2020 to 2022). Receptors were amplified or captured by 5' RACE. Sequenced on a NextSeq 500. TCRdb reanalyzed the raw reads on its own, using fastp at Q25 for trimming and MiXCR for clone calling, and kept in-frame beta chains. Rows are unified per CDR3 protein, each entry keeping the most common DNA and genes. This sample holds roughly 23,000 distinct CDR3 sequences; roughly 5.6% were observed only once. Roughly 14% of the sample rests with the top ten. Sequenced here: whole blood, sampled at baseline. Receptors originate from an adult who was a healthcare worker with PCR-confirmed SARS-CoV-2 infection or an uninfected control (not recorded which).

There are a few counts of this clonotype. The gene calls are TRBV12-3 or TRBV12-4 and TRBJ1-4; a weak D match, TRBD1 (5 bases). V was pared by 2 bases and J by 8 bases, with 12 bases between. The CDR3 is 14 residues long. The CDR3 is CASSLRQGKEKLFF. The CDR3 coding sequence is TGTGCCAGCAGTTTAAGGCAGGGAAAGGAAAAACTGTTTTTT.

This chain joins TRBV18 and TRBJ1-1; D remains unclear. This CDR3 spans 15 amino acids. The germline gives CDR1 KGHSH, CDR2 LQKENI. Trimming cost V 5 bases and J 1 base, with 14 bases left between them. The CDR3 reads CASSSGRVENTEAFF. The CDR3 coding sequence is TGTGCCAGCTCATCCGGCCGGGTTGAGAACACTGAAGCTTTCTTT.

Note on this clonotype: Given a much more abundant clone one base away, this may be a read error. The rearrangement uses TRBV7-6 and TRBJ2-3; D gene uncertain. This CDR3 comprises 16 residues. The germline CDR1 and CDR2 sequences are SGHVS and FNYEAQ. Deletions cut 4 bases from V and 2 bases from J, with 16 bases between. CDR3 nucleotides: TGTGCCAGCAGCTCGGCCTCGTTCGTCGACACAGATACGCAGTATTTT. Protein sequence: CASSSASFVDTDTQYF. The whole variable domain, remainder taken from reference TRBV7-6 and TRBJ2-3, is GAGVSQSPRYKVTKRGQDVALRCDPISGHVSLYWYRQALGQGPEFLTYFNYEAQQDKSGLPNDRFSAERPEGSISTLTIQRTEQRDSAMYRCASSSASFVDTDTQYFGPGTRLTVL.

This clonotype is categorized as medium-sized. J is TRBJ1-4 and V is TRBV7-2, with 7 bases lining up with TRBD1. Germline V gene lookup returns CDR1 SGHTA and CDR2 FQGNSA. V lost 3 bases and J lost 1; bases outside the gene matches: 5. CDR3 length: 16 residues. For the CDR3, the DNA is TGTGCCAGCAGCTTTGGAGGGGGCGGAACTAATGAAAAACTGTTTTTT. It specifies CASSFGGGGTNEKLFF.

This clonotype has at least ten counts. The V gene is TRBV4-3, the J gene TRBJ1-2; unclear D gene. Trimming cost V 0 bases and J 4 bases, with 9 bases left between them. Germline CDR1 LGHNA, CDR2 YSLEER. This CDR3 comprises 14 residues. The CDR3 loop reads CASSQDYRIYGYTF. CDR3 DNA: TGCGCCAGCAGCCAAGATTACCGGATCTATGGCTACACCTTC.

The table lists this clonotype with many counts. J is TRBJ2-7 and V is TRBV7-8, with D unclear. Trimming stripped 3 bases from V and 5 bases from J, with 5 bases between. The V gene's germline CDR1 is SGHVS and CDR2 FQNEAQ. This CDR3 is built from 11 residues. The CDR3 region has the DNA TGTGCCAGCAGCTTGGGGAACGAGCAGTACTTC. Translation: CASSLGNEQYF.

V gene TRBV2 combines with J gene TRBJ1-4; tentatively, D is TRBD1 (5 bases). V shed 3 bases and J shed 14 bases, with 10 bases lying between them. Germline V gene sequence: CDR1 SNHLY, CDR2 FYNNEI. The CDR3 consists of 11 residues. Here the CDR3 reads CASSEGLGLFF. The CDR3 region has the DNA TGTGCCAGCAGTGAGGGGCTGGGGCTGTTTTTT.

This chain connects TRBV14 to TRBJ2-1, with 9 bases lining up with TRBD2. The CDR3 sequence is 15 residues long. J gave up 2 bases and V 2 bases, and 1 base lay outside the gene matches. Germline CDR1 is SGHDN and CDR2 is FVKESK. For the CDR3, the DNA is TGTGCCAGCAGCCAAATAGCGGGGGCCTACAATGAGCAGTTCTTC. Translation: CASSQIAGAYNEQFF.

This clonotype showed up just a few times. The chain has TRBV7-9 and TRBJ2-7; D unclear. Germline-derived CDR1 and CDR2 are SEHNR and FQNEAQ (reference sequence). This CDR3 contains 12 residues. Between the trimmed V and J ends, which lost 3 bases and 3 bases, there was a span of 6 bases. The CDR3 sequence: CASSLSSYEQYF. The CDR3 DNA sequence: TGTGCCAGCAGCTTGTCTAGCTACGAGCAGTACTTC.

This clonotype showed up many times. This rearrangement joins TRBV7-9 to TRBJ2-7; 7 bases fit TRBD2. Trimming removed 5 bases from V and 3 bases from J; junction bases left unmatched: 13. CDR3 length: 16 residues. Germline V lookup: CDR1 SEHNR, CDR2 FQNEAQ (reference sequence). The CDR3 spells CASSPSLVTSFYEQYF. The CDR3 bases are TGTGCCAGCAGCCCATCACTTGTGACTAGCTTCTACGAGCAGTACTTC. Looking up the rest from reference TRBV7-9 and TRBJ2-7 gives the full variable domain: DTGVSQNPRHKITKRGQNVTFRCDPISEHNRLYWYRQTLGQGPEFLTYFQNEAQLEKSRLLSDRFSAERPKGSFSTLEIQRTEQGDSAMYLCASSPSLVTSFYEQYFGPGTRLTVT.

This chain links TRBV12-3 or TRBV12-4 with TRBJ1-2; weak D call: TRBD1 (5 bases). V lost 10 bases to trimming and J lost 8 bases, with 17 bases between them. This CDR3 has 12 amino acids. CDR3 nucleotides: TGTGCCACCCCCCGGGGGACGTTCGGCTACACCTTC. This codes for CATPRGTFGYTF.

This clonotype has more than one count but fewer than ten. The chain has TRBV12-3 or TRBV12-4 and TRBJ1-2, with D possibly TRBD1 on 5 matching bases. V was clipped by 5 bases and J by 4 bases, with 14 bases between them. The CDR3 is made up of 14 amino acids. The CDR3: CASSVQAKGYGYTF. DNA of the CDR3: TGTGCCAGCAGTGTACAGGCGAAGGGCTATGGCTACACCTTC.

This clonotype was seen a handful of times. The rearrangement uses TRBV19 and TRBJ1-4, with 8 bases lining up with TRBD1. The CDR3 spans 14 residues. The V gene end was trimmed by 6 bases and the J gene end by 10 bases; junction bases not matched to a gene: 10. Germline loops: CDR1 LNHDA, CDR2 SQIVND (reference sequence). The CDR3 DNA reads TGTGCCAGTAGCCCTGACAGGGGCCTTGGAAAACTGTTTTTT. Translating gives CASSPDRGLGKLFF.

This clonotype was counted ten times or more. This sequence joins TRBV13 and TRBJ1-4; D not certain. The CDR3 consists of 12 residues. V lost 6 bases, J lost 7 bases, and 9 bases lay in between. Looked up from germline, CDR1 is PRHDT and CDR2 is FYEKMQ (reference sequence). For the CDR3, the DNA is TGTGCCAGCAGGCTCTTCGGTGAAAAACTGTTTTTT. This sequence encodes CASRLFGEKLFF.

The table lists this clonotype with many counts. This rearrangement joins TRBV20-1 to TRBJ2-3; 10 positions match TRBD1. Germline V gene data show CDR1 as DFQATT and CDR2 as SNEGSKA (reference sequence). The CDR3 has 13 amino acids. V gave up 8 bases and J gave up 3 bases; unmatched junction bases: 5. CDR3 in DNA: TGCAGTTGTGGGGGACAGGGGACAGATACGCAGTATTTT. The encoded protein is CSCGGQGTDTQYF.